This T cell receptor (beta chain) was captured in a study of T cell repertoires in cytomegalovirus infection. Whole-study results and caveats: Summed frequency of public TCR beta families distinguished CMV carriers with the relevant HLA.

The CDR3 has 15 amino acids. V lost 0 bases, J lost 9 bases, and 8 bases stayed unmatched. The germline CDR1 and CDR2 sequences are SEHNR and FQNEAQ (reference sequence). To note about this clonotype: Its specificity is not known.

One entry per CDR3 protein, called by TCRdb with MiXCR from the reads. The sample includes hundreds of thousands of distinct CDR3 sequences, more than 25% of them seen just once. The receptor's source is a human donor in good health (CMV status not recorded). Some clones in this sample may be carry-over from other donors' samples. The chain is built from TRBV7-9 and TRBJ2-1; 7 positions agree with TRBD2. The source material was cultured CD8+ T cells from PBMCs, sampled from culture after CMV antigen stimulation. The CDR3 spells CASSLARGGTGEQFF. For the CDR3, the DNA is TGTGCCAGCAGCTTAGCGCGGGGAGGGACTGGTGAGCAGTTCTTC.